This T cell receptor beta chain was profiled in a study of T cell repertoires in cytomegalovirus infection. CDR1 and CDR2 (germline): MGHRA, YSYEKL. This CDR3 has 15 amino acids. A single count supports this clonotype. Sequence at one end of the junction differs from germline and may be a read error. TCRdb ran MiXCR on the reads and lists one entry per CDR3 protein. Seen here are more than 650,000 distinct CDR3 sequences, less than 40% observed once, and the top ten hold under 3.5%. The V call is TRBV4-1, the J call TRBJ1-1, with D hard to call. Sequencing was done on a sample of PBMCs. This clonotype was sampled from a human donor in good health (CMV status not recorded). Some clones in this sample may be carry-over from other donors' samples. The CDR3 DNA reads TGTGCCAGCAGCCAAGATCGCTGGATGAACACTGAAGCTTTCTTT. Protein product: CASSQDRWMNTEAFF.